The clone carrying this T cell receptor (beta chain) appeared a few times. The CDR3 consists of 16 residues. From germline, CDR1 is MDHEN and CDR2 SYDVKM. J lost 0 bases, V lost 5 bases, and 9 bases had no gene match. TCRdb ran MiXCR on the RT-PCR reads and lists one entry per CDR3 protein. In the table there are more than 600,000 distinct CDR3 sequences, 13% to 15% of which are singletons. The clonotype comes from a female donor in good health, serving as a healthy control. This rearrangement joins TRBV28 to TRBJ2-5; 7 bases are shared with TRBD1. Sequenced input: memory CD4+ T cells from blood. In DNA form, the CDR3 reads TGTGCCAGCAGTCTCCGCCGGGGACAGTACCAAGAGACCCAGTACTTC. Protein: CASSLRRGQYQETQYF.